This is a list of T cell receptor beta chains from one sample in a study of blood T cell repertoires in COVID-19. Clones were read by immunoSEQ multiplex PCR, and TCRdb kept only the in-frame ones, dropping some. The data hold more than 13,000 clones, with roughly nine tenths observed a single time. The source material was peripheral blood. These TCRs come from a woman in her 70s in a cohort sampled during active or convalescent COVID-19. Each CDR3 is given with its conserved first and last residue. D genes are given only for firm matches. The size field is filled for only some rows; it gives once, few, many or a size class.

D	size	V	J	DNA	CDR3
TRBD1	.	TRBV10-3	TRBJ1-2	TGTGCCATCAGCATAACGACAGGGGGCTATGGCTACACCTTC	CAISITTGGYGYTF
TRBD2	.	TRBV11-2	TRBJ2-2	TGTGCCAGCAGCTTAGACGAGCGGGGTGGGAACACCGGGGAGCTGTTTTTT	CASSLDERGGNTGELFF
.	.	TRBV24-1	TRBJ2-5	TGTGCCACCAGTGACCCCCGACAGGCCAGGAGGGAGACCCAGTACTTC	CATSDPRQARRETQYF
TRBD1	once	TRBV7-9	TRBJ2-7	TGTGCCAGCAGCCCTCGGGACAGAAACTACGAGCAGTACTTC	CASSPRDRNYEQYF
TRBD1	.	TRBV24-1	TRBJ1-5	TGTGCCACCAGTGCCTCGACAGGGATGTGGCAGCCCCAGCATTTT	CATSASTGMWQPQHF
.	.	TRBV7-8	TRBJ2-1	TGTGCCAGCAGCTTAGTGGTTAGCGGTTCCTACAATGAGCAGTTCTTC	CASSLVVSGSYNEQFF
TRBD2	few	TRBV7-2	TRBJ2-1	TGTGCCAGCAGCTTCGGGGTAGCGGGGGGCCCTTTAGGCGGGTATGAGCAGTTCTTC	CASSFGVAGGPLGGYEQFF
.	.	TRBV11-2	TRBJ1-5	TGTGCCAGCAGCTTTACGCAGGGGTATCAGCCCCAGCATTTT	CASSFTQGYQPQHF
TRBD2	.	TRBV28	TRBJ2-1	TGTGCCAGCAGCCCAGGAGCGGGGGCTTACAATGAGCAGTTCTTC	CASSPGAGAYNEQFF
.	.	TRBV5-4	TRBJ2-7	TGTGCCAGCAGCTTGTGGGGGGGCTCCCACGAGCAGTACTTC	CASSLWGGSHEQYF
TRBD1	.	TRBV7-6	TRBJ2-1	TGTGCCAGCAGCTCGAGGGGGCAGGGGGCGATTAGTGCCTACAATGAGCAGTTCTTC	CASSSRGQGAISAYNEQFF
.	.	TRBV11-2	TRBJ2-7	TGTGCCAGCAGCTTAGGTTTGCGGGAGCAGTACTTC	CASSLGLREQYF
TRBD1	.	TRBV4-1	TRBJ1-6	TGCGCCAGCAGTGACAGGGGGCGGAATTCACCCCTCCACTTT	CASSDRGRNSPLHF
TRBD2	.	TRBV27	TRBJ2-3	TGTGCCAGCAGTATCTTAGCGGGGGGCCGCACAGATACGCAGTATTTT	CASSILAGGRTDTQYF
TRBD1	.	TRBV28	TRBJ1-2	TGTGCCAGCAGTTTAAACCTCCGGGACAGGGGCTTGTATGGCTACACCTTC	CASSLNLRDRGLYGYTF
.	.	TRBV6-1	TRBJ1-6	TGTGCCAGCAGTGAATTCCCGGGTTCCTATAATTCACCCCTCCACTTT	CASSEFPGSYNSPLHF
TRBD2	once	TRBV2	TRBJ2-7	TGTGCCAGCAGGGCCGGACTAGCGGGGGCCCGGGGGAACGAGCAGTACTTC	CASRAGLAGARGNEQYF
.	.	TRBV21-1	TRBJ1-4	TGTGCCAGCAGCAAAGTGGGTGACACCGGGGGGGAAAAACTGTTTTTT	CASSKVGDTGGEKLFF
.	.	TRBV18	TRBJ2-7	TGTGCCAGCTCACCGGGGACACCAGCCTACGAGCAGTACTTC	CASSPGTPAYEQYF
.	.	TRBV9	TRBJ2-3	TGTGCCAGCAGCGATAGAAGCTCCACAGGCACAGATACGCAGTATTTT	CASSDRSSTGTDTQYF
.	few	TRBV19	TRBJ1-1	TGTGCCAGTAGGCCCCAACAGGGAAACACTGAAGCTTTCTTT	CASRPQQGNTEAFF
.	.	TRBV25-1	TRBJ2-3	TGTGCCAGCACCCACCCAGGCAGGGAAGAATCATTAGATACGCAGTATTTT	CASTHPGREESLDTQYF
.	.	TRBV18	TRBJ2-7	TGTGCCAGCTCACCGGTCGGGGTCTCCTACGAGCAGTACTTC	CASSPVGVSYEQYF
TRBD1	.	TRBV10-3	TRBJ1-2	TGTGCCATCAGTGAGAGCGGGACAGGGGGGGACTATGGCTACACCTTC	CAISESGTGGDYGYTF
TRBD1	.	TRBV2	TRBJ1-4	TGTGCCAGCAACAGGGACAGGGGGCGCTCCTTGGATAATGAAAAACTGTTTTTT	CASNRDRGRSLDNEKLFF
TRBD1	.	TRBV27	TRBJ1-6	TGTGCCAGCAGGAGGGGGCCCGACAGGGACGATAATTCACCCCTCCACTTT	CASRRGPDRDDNSPLHF
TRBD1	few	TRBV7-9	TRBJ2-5	TGTGCCAGCAGCACGGACAGGGGGCGGCAAGAGACCCAGTACTTC	CASSTDRGRQETQYF
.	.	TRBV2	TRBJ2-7	TGTGCCAGCCTTATCTTATCCGCGGGGCCTCGCGAGCAGTACTTC	CASLILSAGPREQYF
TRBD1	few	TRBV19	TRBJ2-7	TGTGCCAGTAGTACTGGGACAGGGAACGAGCAGTACTTC	CASSTGTGNEQYF
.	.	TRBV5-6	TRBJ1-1	TGTGCCAGCAGCTTGGGACAGATGAACACTGAAGCTTTCTTT	CASSLGQMNTEAFF
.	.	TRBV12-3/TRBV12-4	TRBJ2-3	TGTGCCAGCAGCCTGACGGGAGATACGCAGTATTTT	CASSLTGDTQYF